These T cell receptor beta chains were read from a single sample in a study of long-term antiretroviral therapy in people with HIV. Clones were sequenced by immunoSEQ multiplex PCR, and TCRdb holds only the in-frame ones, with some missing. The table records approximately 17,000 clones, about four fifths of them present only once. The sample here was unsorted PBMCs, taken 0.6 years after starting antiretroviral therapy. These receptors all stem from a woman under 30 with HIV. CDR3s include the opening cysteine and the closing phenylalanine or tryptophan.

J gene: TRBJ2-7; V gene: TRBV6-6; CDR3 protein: CASSYSNSYEQYF
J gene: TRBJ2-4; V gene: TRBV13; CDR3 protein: CASSLTGEGKNIQYF
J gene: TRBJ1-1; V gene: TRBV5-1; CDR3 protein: CASSFRVNTEAFF
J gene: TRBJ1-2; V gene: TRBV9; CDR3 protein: CASSVGLGAGYTF
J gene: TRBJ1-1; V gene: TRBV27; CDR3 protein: CASSHNTGGTEAFF
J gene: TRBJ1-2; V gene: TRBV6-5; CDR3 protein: CASSTPFYYGYTF
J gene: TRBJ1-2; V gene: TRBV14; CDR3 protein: CASSRRQGHYGYTF
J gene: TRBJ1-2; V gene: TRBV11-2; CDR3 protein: CASSFGGLDGYTF
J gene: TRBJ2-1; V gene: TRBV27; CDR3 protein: CASSFLRLAGLEMPEQFF
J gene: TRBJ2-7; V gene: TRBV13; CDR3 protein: CASSLPGLAQLNEQYF
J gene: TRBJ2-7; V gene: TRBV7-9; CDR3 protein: CASSLSLTGGPSYEQYF
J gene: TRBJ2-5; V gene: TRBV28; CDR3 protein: CASSLPSLETQYF
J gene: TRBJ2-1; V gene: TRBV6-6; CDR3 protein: CASPTKPGDEQFF
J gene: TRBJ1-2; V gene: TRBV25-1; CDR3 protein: CASSDGQGISGYTF
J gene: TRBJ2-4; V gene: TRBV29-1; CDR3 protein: CSASGKLAKNIQYF
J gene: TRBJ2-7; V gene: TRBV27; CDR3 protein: CASSTGLHEQYF
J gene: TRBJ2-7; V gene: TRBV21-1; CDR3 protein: CASVTPESEQYF
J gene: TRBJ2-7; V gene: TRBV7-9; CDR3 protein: CASTPTDRAYEQYF
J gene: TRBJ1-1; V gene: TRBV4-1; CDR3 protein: CASSQDGPEAFF
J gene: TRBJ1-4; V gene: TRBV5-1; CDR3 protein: CASSPGTGVDEKLFF
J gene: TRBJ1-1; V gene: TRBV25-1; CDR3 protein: CASSEGGGTEAFF
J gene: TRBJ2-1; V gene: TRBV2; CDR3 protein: CASSSGLAGGAMGEQFF
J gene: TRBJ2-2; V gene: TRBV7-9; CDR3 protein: CASSLIHTGELFF
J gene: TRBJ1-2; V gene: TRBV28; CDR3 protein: CASSFKGNYGYTF
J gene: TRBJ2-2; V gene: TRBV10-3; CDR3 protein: CAIGGRGDTGELFF
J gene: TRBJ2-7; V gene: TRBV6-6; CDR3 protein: CASSSELAAYYEQYF
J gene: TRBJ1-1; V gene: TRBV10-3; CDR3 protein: CAISEQMTGGYGTEAFF
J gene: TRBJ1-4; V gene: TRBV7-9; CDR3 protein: CASNRDSEKLFF
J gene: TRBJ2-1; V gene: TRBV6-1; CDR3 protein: CASGGWEENNEQFF
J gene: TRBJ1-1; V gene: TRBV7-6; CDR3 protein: CASSKTGEVGTEAFF
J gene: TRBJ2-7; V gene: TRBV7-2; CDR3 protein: CASSLGLGGEQYF
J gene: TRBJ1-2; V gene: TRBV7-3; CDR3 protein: CASIGTGSEGYTF
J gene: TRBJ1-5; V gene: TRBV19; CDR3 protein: CASSILAGGSNQPQHF
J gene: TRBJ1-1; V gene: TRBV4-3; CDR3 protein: CASSQGSSRAWNTEAFF
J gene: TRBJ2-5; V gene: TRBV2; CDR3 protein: CASSEVLRRETQYF